This T cell receptor beta chain came from a study of blood T cell repertoires in COVID-19 (TCRdb year 2020). Regarding the study in general: Collaborator samples came from the United States, Italy and Spain and covered acute and convalescent phases of COVID-19. The prospective study material was composed of cDNA or gDNA derived from T cells, B-cell-depleted T cells, or PBMCs. Subjects who had been exposed to COVID-19, were actively infected with it, or had recovered from it provided the deeply sampled blood TCRbeta repertoires that made up the dataset. The repertoires were released in a freely available public database meant as a resource for research on the immune response to SARS-CoV-2. Samples were obtained from the ongoing ImmuneRACE study (first 160 participants) and from over 1,000 subjects provided by 6 global collaborators. The sample metadata nearly always contained a de-identified subject ID, COVID-19 status, age in years and sex. HLA class I and class II types, where available, came from metadata supplied by the sample provider rather than from assay-based typing. What the authors observed across the whole study: How much clinical and demographic metadata was included differed by source and by participant, and the metadata was provided uncurated.

In the prospective study, participants were roughly 18 to 100 years old, resided in about two dozen geographic areas of the United States, and were enrolled through a virtual design. In the prospective study, participants were assigned to cohorts based on the clinical history participants reported in a screening survey and a study questionnaire. Recovered participants in ImmuneRACE Cohort 3 were defined as having two consecutive negative NP/OP PCR tests, clearance from a healthcare professional, or resolution of symptoms. In the prospective study, mobile phlebotomists collected whole blood, serum and a nasopharyngeal or oropharyngeal swab from each participant. Additional blood draws and questionnaires over an approximately two-month period could optionally be provided by prospective study participants. Prospective study blood samples were shipped either frozen or at room temperature before DNA extraction.

The germline V gene supplies CDR1 SQVTM and CDR2 ANQGSEA. The V and J ends are trimmed by 2 bases and 6 bases, leaving 16 bases between them. Counted from cysteine to phenylalanine, this CDR3 has 14 amino acids. The entry retains the CDR3 DNA only, 42 bases that are in frame from base 1. Comments on this clone: The antigen it recognizes is unknown. Per-nucleotide qualities are absent, and no much larger clonotype sits a single base away.

TCRbeta CDR3 regions were amplified from genomic DNA using the immunoSEQ Assay, a bias-controlled multiplex PCR. As for the authors' bioinformatics: The number of nucleated cells in each sample was estimated by amplification of reference gene primers within the assay. To quantify the absolute abundance of each unique TCRbeta CDR3 rearrangement, sequence reads were collapsed and filtered. For each sample, productive Simpson clonality was calculated by taking the square root of Simpson's diversity index across productive rearrangements. TCRdb holds this immuneACCESS table with in-frame rearrangements only. Some clones are missing; in checked studies, unresolved V genes explain under half, and the rest has no known cause. V, J and clone size are taken as reported in that table, and D and trimming were inferred from the DNA itself. For this sample the table gives over 150,000 clones, of which approximately 85% were detected only once. 6.2% of the sample is held by the ten biggest clonotypes.

The TCR originated in a man in his forties or fifties who had recovered from COVID-19. The V and J segments used are TRBV29-1 and TRBJ1-2; the best D guess is TRBD1, with 5 bases matching. Input material: PBMCs or T cells enriched from blood (not recorded which). The CDR3 reads as follows: CSVEKGRRGDGYTF. The DNA sequence reads TGCAGCGTTGAAAAGGGACGCCGGGGGGATGGCTACACCTTC.